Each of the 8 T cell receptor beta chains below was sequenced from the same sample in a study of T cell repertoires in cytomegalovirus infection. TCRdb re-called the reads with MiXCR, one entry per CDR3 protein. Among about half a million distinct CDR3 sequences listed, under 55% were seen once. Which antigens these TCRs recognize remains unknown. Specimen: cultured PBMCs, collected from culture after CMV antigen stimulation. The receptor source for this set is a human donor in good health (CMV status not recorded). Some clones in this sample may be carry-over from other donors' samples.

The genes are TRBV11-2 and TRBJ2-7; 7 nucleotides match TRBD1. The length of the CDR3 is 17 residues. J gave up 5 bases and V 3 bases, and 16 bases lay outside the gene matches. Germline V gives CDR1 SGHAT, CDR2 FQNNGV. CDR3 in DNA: TGTGCCAGCAGCTTCCCCTTGGGACGACAGGGAGAGAACGAGCAGTACTTC. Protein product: CASSFPLGRQGENEQYF.

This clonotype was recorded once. The CDR3 DNA sequence: TGTGCCAGCAGTTACTCGGGCACACTGAACACTGAAGCTTTCTTT. This sequence encodes CASSYSGTLNTEAFF. The rearrangement uses TRBV6-5 and TRBJ1-1; D not resolved. Looked up from germline, CDR1 is MNHEY and CDR2 is SVGAGI. Deletions cut 0 bases from V and 0 bases from J, with 8 bases between. This CDR3 comprises 15 residues.

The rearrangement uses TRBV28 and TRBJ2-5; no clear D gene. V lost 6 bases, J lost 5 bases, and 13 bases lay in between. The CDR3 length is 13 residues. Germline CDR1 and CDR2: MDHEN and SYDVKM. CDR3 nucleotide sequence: TGTGCCAGCAGACTCCAAGGTCGCGAGACCCAGTACTTC. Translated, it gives CASRLQGRETQYF.

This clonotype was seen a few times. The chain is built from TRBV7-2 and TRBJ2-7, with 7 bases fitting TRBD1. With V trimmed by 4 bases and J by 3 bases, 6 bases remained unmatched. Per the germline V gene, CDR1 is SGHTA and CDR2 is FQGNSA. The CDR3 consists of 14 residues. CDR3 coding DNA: TGTGCCAGCAGCTCGTGGCAGGGGGACTACGAGCAGTACTTC. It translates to CASSSWQGDYEQYF. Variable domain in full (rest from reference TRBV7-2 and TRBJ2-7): GAGVSQSPSNKVTEKGKDVELRCDPISGHTALYWYRQSLGQGLEFLIYFQGNSAPDKSGLPSDRFSAERTGGSVSTLTIQRTQQEDSAVYLCASSSWQGDYEQYFGPGTRLTVT.

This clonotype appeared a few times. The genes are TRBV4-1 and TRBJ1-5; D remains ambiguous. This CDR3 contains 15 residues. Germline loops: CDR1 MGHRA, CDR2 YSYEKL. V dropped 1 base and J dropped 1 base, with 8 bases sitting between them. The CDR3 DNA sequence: TGCGCCAGCAGCCAAGTCTGGGTGAGCAATCAGCCCCAGCATTTT. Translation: CASSQVWVSNQPQHF.

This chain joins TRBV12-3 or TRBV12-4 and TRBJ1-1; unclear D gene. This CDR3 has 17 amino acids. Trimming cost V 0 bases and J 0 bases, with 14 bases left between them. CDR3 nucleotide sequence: TGTGCCAGCAGTTTAGCCGGATACCGGCGGATGAACACTGAAGCTTTCTTT. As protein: CASSLAGYRRMNTEAFF.

The CDR3: CASSPGLVVSNEQFF. The CDR3 nucleotides read TGCGCCAGCAGCCCGGGACTAGTTGTCAGTAATGAGCAGTTCTTC. V usage is TRBV4-1 and J usage is TRBJ2-1; 8 nucleotides align to TRBD2. In germline, CDR1 is MGHRA, CDR2 YSYEKL. The CDR3 sequence is 15 residues long. The junction had 9 bases not matched to a gene; V was cut back by 4 bases and J by 7 bases.

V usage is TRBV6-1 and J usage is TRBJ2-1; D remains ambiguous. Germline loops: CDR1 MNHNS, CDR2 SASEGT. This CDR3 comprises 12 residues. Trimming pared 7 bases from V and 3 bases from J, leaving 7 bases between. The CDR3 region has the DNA TGTGCCAGCACCTCGATCTACAATGAGCAGTTCTTC. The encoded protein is CASTSIYNEQFF.